This entry lists 32 T cell receptor beta chains sequenced from one sample in a study of blood T cell repertoires in COVID-19. Libraries were prepared by immunoSEQ multiplex PCR; TCRdb keeps only in-frame clonotypes and omits some of them. The table has some 300,000 clones, around 87% seen once. Source material: peripheral blood. Source of these receptors: a man aged 65 to 85 with acute or convalescent COVID-19.

V gene TRBV7-9 combines with J gene TRBJ2-1; D is perhaps TRBD1 (6 bases). This CDR3 contains 16 residues. The germline V and J ends were trimmed by 2 bases and 6 bases, with 17 bases remaining between them. Per germline, CDR1 SEHNR and CDR2 FQNEAQ (reference sequence). The chain's CDR3 is CASSLRIGTTPNEQFF. CDR3 DNA sequence: TGTGCCAGCAGCTTAAGGATCGGGACAACCCCCAATGAGCAGTTCTTC.

V gene TRBV19 combines with J gene TRBJ2-7; 9 nucleotides line up with TRBD1. J gave up 4 bases and V 4 bases, and 11 bases lay outside the gene matches. Germline V gives CDR1 LNHDA, CDR2 SQIVND (reference sequence). The CDR3 sequence is 16 residues long. CDR3 protein: CASSRRNRGRGYEQYF. The DNA for the CDR3 is TGTGCCAGTAGTAGGAGAAACAGGGGGCGCGGGTACGAGCAGTACTTC.

The rearrangement joins TRBV28 to TRBJ2-6; D is unresolved. With 5 bases removed from V and 0 bases from J, the gap between germline ends came to 11 bases. There are 16 residues in the CDR3. CDR1 MDHEN and CDR2 SYDVKM come from the germline V gene. CDR3 bases: TGTGCCAGCAGTGCACACCCTGCCTCTGGGGCCAACGTCCTGACTTTC. It translates to CASSAHPASGANVLTF.

The J gene is TRBJ2-1, the V gene TRBV2; the match to TRBD2 covers 11 bases. CDR3 size: 13 residues. Trimming cost V 10 bases and J 5 bases; bases outside gene matches: 4. Germline V gives CDR1 SNHLY, CDR2 FYNNEI. The CDR3: CATGLAGHNEQFF. CDR3 sequence (DNA): TGTGCCACCGGACTAGCGGGTCACAATGAGCAGTTCTTC. The full variable domain, rest sourced from reference TRBV2 and TRBJ2-1, is EPEVTQTPSHQVTQMGQEVILRCVPISNHLYFYWYRQILGQKVEFLVSFYNNEISEKSEIFDDQFSVERPDGSNFTLKIRSTKLEDSAMYFCATGLAGHNEQFFGPGTRLTVL.

V and J are TRBV6-4 and TRBJ2-3, with TRBD2 matching 8 bases. CDR3 size: 16 residues. Germline assignment: CDR1 MRHNA and CDR2 SNTAGT. The trim removed 0 bases at V and 3 bases at J, leaving 5 bases unmatched. CDR3 residues: CASSDSGTRGTDTQYF. The CDR3, as DNA: TGTGCCAGCAGTGACTCTGGGACTAGAGGAACAGATACGCAGTATTTT.

V gene TRBV15 combines with J gene TRBJ2-5, with TRBD1 identical over 10 bases. The CDR3 sequence is 14 residues long. V lost 5 bases, J lost 5 bases, and 5 bases stayed unmatched. The germline V gene encodes CDR1 LNHNV and CDR2 YYDKDF (reference sequence). The CDR3 protein is CATSDRDRGETQYF. Written as DNA, the CDR3 is TGTGCCACCAGCGACCGGGACAGGGGTGAGACCCAGTACTTC.

Notes on this clone: The CDR3 end shows no conserved phenylalanine or tryptophan, and so a read error is likely. The limits of the CDR3 on the DNA are not certain, so only TCRdb's listed CDR3 is given. This chain links TRBV19 with TRBJ2-7; the table assigns TRBD1, which was not confirmed against the DNA. The CDR3 is 9 residues long, counting both termini. Germline values: CDR1 LNHDA, CDR2 SQIVND (reference sequence). The CDR3 here is CASSITRQG.

The chain combines TRBV7-9 with TRBJ2-7, with 9 bases identical to TRBD1. Trimming cost V 5 bases and J 0 bases; bases outside gene matches: 8. The germline CDR1 and CDR2 sequences are SEHNR and FQNEAQ (reference sequence). The CDR3 runs 16 residues. The CDR3 is CASSADPGQGSYEQYF. As DNA, the CDR3 is TGTGCCAGCAGCGCTGATCCGGGACAGGGCTCCTACGAGCAGTACTTC.

This clone was recorded many times. The J gene is TRBJ2-1, the V gene TRBV6-5; no clear D gene. Between the trimmed V and J ends, which lost 0 bases and 9 bases, there was a span of 3 bases. Germline-derived CDR1 and CDR2 are MNHEY and SVGAGI. CDR3 size: 11 residues. CDR3 nucleotide sequence: TGTGCCAGCAGTTACTCCGGTGAGCAGTTCTTC. It codes for CASSYSGEQFF.

This chain links TRBV6-2 or TRBV6-3 with TRBJ2-7; no firm D call. V gave up 6 bases and J gave up 5 bases, with 8 bases separating them. The CDR3 is 11 residues long. CDR1 MNHEY and CDR2 SVGEGT come from the germline V gene. The CDR3: CASSLINEQYF. CDR3 coding DNA: TGTGCCAGCAGCCTAATTAACGAGCAGTACTTC.

The rearrangement links TRBV19 to TRBJ2-1; D may be TRBD1 (5 bases). V was trimmed by 6 bases and J by 0 bases, leaving 12 bases between them. Germline V CDR1 and CDR2: LNHDA, SQIVND (reference sequence). This CDR3 has 15 amino acids. CDR3 region: CASRRQLSSYNEQFF. The CDR3 DNA is TGTGCCAGTAGAAGACAGCTCAGCTCCTACAATGAGCAGTTCTTC.

The chain recombines TRBV19 with TRBJ1-1, with a possible D match to TRBD1 (6 bases). The CDR3 totals 13 residues. Trimming took 7 bases from V and 10 from J, leaving 19 bases between them. Germline CDR1 LNHDA, CDR2 SQIVND (reference sequence). CDR3 DNA sequence: TGTGCCAGTACTACCTCAGGGGCATTGGGAGCTTTCTTT. It translates to CASTTSGALGAFF.

J is TRBJ1-2 and V is TRBV19, with D perhaps TRBD1 (5 bases). This CDR3 has 13 residues. Germline assignment: CDR1 LNHDA and CDR2 SQIVND (reference sequence). The ends were cut back, 6 bases at V and 0 bases at J, with 8 bases in the middle. This CDR3 reads CASRQTANYGYTF. Written as DNA, the CDR3 is TGTGCCAGTAGGCAGACAGCTAACTATGGCTACACCTTC.

This sequence joins TRBV6-6 and TRBJ1-1; D possibly corresponds to TRBD1 (5 bases). CDR3 length: 13 residues. Germline CDR1 is MNHNY and CDR2 is SVGAGI (reference sequence). V gave up 7 bases and J gave up 1 base, with 10 bases separating them. CDR3 coding DNA: TGTGCCAGCACCGCGGGGGGGAACACTGAAGCTTTCTTT. It is translated as CASTAGGNTEAFF.

The chain joins TRBV7-2 to TRBJ2-1; a possible D gene is TRBD2 (7 bases). The CDR3 covers 17 residues. Trimming removed 5 bases from V and 10 bases from J, with 27 bases in between. Germline CDR1 reads SGHTA; CDR2 reads FQGNSA. The CDR3 bases are TGTGCCAGCAGCCCAACGTACTCGAGGGGGAGGGCAAACGAGCAGTTCTTC. As protein: CASSPTYSRGRANEQFF.

The CDR3 sequence is CASSYSGRYNEQFF. CDR3 sequence (DNA): TGTGCCAGCAGTTACAGCGGGAGGTACAATGAGCAGTTCTTC. The chain has TRBV6-6 and TRBJ2-1, with 9 bases aligning to TRBD2. Germline V gene lookup returns CDR1 MNHNY and CDR2 SVGAGI (reference sequence). The CDR3 runs 14 residues. After removal of 2 bases from V and 4 bases from J, the junction contained 0 bases not matched to a gene.

The V and J genes are TRBV5-8 and TRBJ1-4; 9 bases align to TRBD1. V lost 5 bases to trimming and J lost 7 bases; unmatched junction nucleotides: 12. Germline CDR1 reads SGHTS; CDR2 reads YDEGEE. CDR3 length: 16 amino acids. DNA for the CDR3: TGTGCCAGCAGACCGGGACAGGGAATTTTTGGTGAAAAACTGTTTTTT. Amino acids: CASRPGQGIFGEKLFF.

The J gene is TRBJ2-2, the V gene TRBV28; 11 bases fit TRBD1. Unmatched junction bases numbered 4, after V lost 1 base and J lost 6 bases. The CDR3 length is 16 residues. CDR1 and CDR2 from the germline V gene are MDHEN and SYDVKM. The CDR3 sequence is CASSLLVGQGAGELFF. The DNA of the CDR3 is TGTGCCAGCAGTTTATTGGTGGGACAGGGGGCCGGGGAGCTGTTTTTT.

This clone was counted once. The chain links TRBV11-3 to TRBJ2-1; 7 bases align to TRBD2. The junction had 10 bases not matched to a gene; V was cut back by 0 bases and J by 5 bases. This CDR3 is built from 17 residues. Per germline, CDR1 SGHNT and CDR2 YENEEA. The CDR3 coding sequence is TGTGCCAGCAGCTTAGACGGCCGGGCTAGCGGACACAATGAGCAGTTCTTC. It codes for CASSLDGRASGHNEQFF.

The rearrangement links TRBV19 to TRBJ2-7, with 8 bases that match TRBD1. Looked up from germline, CDR1 is LNHDA and CDR2 is SQIVND (reference sequence). After removal of 8 bases from V and 3 bases from J, the junction contained 3 bases not matched to a gene. The CDR3 covers 12 residues. The CDR3 bases are TGTGCCAGTGGACAGGGTTTCTACGAGCAGTACTTC. Translated: CASGQGFYEQYF.

The V gene is TRBV28, the J gene TRBJ1-5; TRBD1 is a possible D gene (6 bases). The CDR3 totals 14 residues. The germline gives CDR1 MDHEN, CDR2 SYDVKM. V lost 6 bases and J lost 4, with 13 bases in between. CDR3 in amino acids: CASSPGGTNQPQHF. CDR3 coding DNA: TGTGCCAGCAGCCCGGGGGGCACGAATCAGCCCCAGCATTTT.

The chain couples TRBV5-6 to TRBJ2-3; a weak D match, TRBD2 (7 bases). Germline CDR1 SGHDT, CDR2 YYEEEE. Trimming cost V 4 bases and J 5 bases, with 20 bases left between them. The CDR3 totals 16 residues. CDR3 sequence: CASSPRGGDWKDTQYF. CDR3 nucleotide sequence: TGTGCCAGCAGCCCGCGAGGGGGGGATTGGAAAGATACGCAGTATTTT.

This clone was found a few times. V usage is TRBV27 and J usage is TRBJ2-2, with 9 bases identical to TRBD2. Germline CDR1 MNHEY, CDR2 SMNVEV (reference sequence). The CDR3 is 17 amino acids. Losses at the gene ends were 7 bases for V and 5 bases for J; bases not matched to a gene: 14. The CDR3 loop is CASTQRGGRGRTGELFF. DNA of the CDR3: TGTGCCAGCACCCAAAGGGGCGGGAGGGGGAGAACCGGGGAGCTGTTTTTT.

The V gene is TRBV4-3, the J gene TRBJ1-1, with a tentative D call TRBD1 (6 bases). The CDR3 extends over 15 amino acids. Trimming removed 0 bases at V and 3 bases at J, with 11 bases between. Per germline, CDR1 LGHNA and CDR2 YSLEER. This CDR3 reads CASSQDQGRHTEAFF. Here the CDR3 DNA reads TGCGCCAGCAGCCAAGATCAGGGGCGGCACACTGAAGCTTTCTTT.

The V gene is TRBV7-9, the J gene TRBJ2-5, with 10 bases aligning to TRBD2. The CDR3 loop spans 15 amino acids. V lost 4 bases, J lost 1 base, and 3 bases stayed unmatched. Germline assignment: CDR1 SEHNR and CDR2 FQNEAQ (reference sequence). This CDR3 reads CASSSVAGGQETQYF. The CDR3 nucleotides read TGTGCCAGCAGCTCGGTAGCGGGGGGCCAAGAGACCCAGTACTTC.

The chain combines TRBV7-9 with TRBJ2-3; 8 bases agree with TRBD1. V was pared by 7 bases and J by 6 bases, with 6 bases of the junction left unmatched. This CDR3 region has 13 residues. Germline-derived CDR1 and CDR2 are SEHNR and FQNEAQ (reference sequence). CDR3 sequence (DNA): TGTGCCAGCACACAGGGGGTCACGGATACGCAGTATTTT. Its protein is CASTQGVTDTQYF.

CDR3 sequence (DNA): TGCGCCAGCAGCCAAGGTAGCGGGGGGGCCGGCAATGAGCAGTTCTTC. Residues: CASSQGSGGAGNEQFF. The J gene is TRBJ2-1, the V gene TRBV4-3; 11 nucleotides agree with TRBD2. CDR1 and CDR2 from the germline V gene are LGHNA and YSLEER. After removal of 1 base from V and 6 bases from J, the junction contained 5 bases not matched to a gene. This CDR3 comprises 16 residues.

This chain connects TRBV11-1 to TRBJ2-7; TRBD1 matches at 9 bases. The length of the CDR3 is 13 residues. CDR1 and CDR2 from the germline V gene are SGHAT and FQDESV (reference sequence). The V and J ends lost 7 bases and 2 bases, in that order; junction bases with no gene match: 3. CDR3 nucleotides: TGTGCCAGCACCCGACAGGGGGCCTACGAGCAGTACTTC. Translated, it gives CASTRQGAYEQYF.

The V gene is TRBV6-5, the J gene TRBJ2-5, with 7 positions matching TRBD1. Germline CDR1 is MNHEY and CDR2 is SVGAGI. CDR3 length equals 14 residues. V was pared by 6 bases and J by 4 bases, with 8 bases of the junction left unmatched. CDR3: CASRRQGIPETQYF. In DNA, the CDR3 is TGTGCCAGCAGACGACAGGGAATTCCAGAGACCCAGTACTTC.

This clone has just a few counts. The junction departs from germline at one end; a sequencing error may be responsible. This chain links TRBV28 with TRBJ1-3; the match to TRBD1 covers 11 bases. The CDR3 is 12 residues long. From germline, CDR1 is MDHEN and CDR2 SYDVKM. As DNA, the CDR3 is TGCGGGACAGGGGGCTCTGGAAACACCATATATTTT. Its protein product is CGTGGSGNTIYF.

The V call is TRBV6-2 or TRBV6-3, the J call TRBJ1-5; a weak D match, TRBD1 (6 bases). The V end was cut by 5 bases, the J end by 10 bases, with 15 bases between. CDR1 and CDR2 from the germline V gene are MNHEY and SVGEGT. This CDR3 has 13 residues. In nucleotides, the CDR3 is TGTGCCAGCAGTCTACAGGGATATGAACCCCAGCATTTT. Protein product: CASSLQGYEPQHF.

The gene calls are TRBV5-6 and TRBJ1-2, with D unresolved. V was cut by 0 bases and J by 4 bases, with 13 bases left in between. The CDR3 consists of 15 residues. In germline, CDR1 is SGHDT, CDR2 YYEEEE. CDR3 in amino acids: CASSLVPADIYGYTF. DNA for the CDR3: TGTGCCAGCAGCTTGGTTCCAGCCGACATCTATGGCTACACCTTC.